Presented here are 28 T cell receptor beta chains from one specimen sequenced in a study of cytomegalovirus exposure and HLA in healthy donors (dated 2017 in TCRdb). Receptor amplification or capture employed the immunoSEQ multiplex PCR assay. The multiplex PCR relied on a mix of 60 forward primers for TCR Vbeta segments and 13 reverse primers for TCR Jbeta segments. TCRdb carries this immuneACCESS record with in-frame sequences only. Its versions omit some clonotypes, under half of them owing to an unresolved V gene in the studies checked, with the rest unexplained. This sample is represented by around 150,000 clones; around 79% of them were singletons. Around 6.2% of the sample lies in the top ten. Material: PBMCs. The receptors shown here come from a man aged 30-40 years in good health and CMV-seropositive.

In its sample, this clone was seen a few times. The CDR3: CASSLVGVPLSGANVLTF. The CDR3 nucleotides read TGTGCCAGCAGCTTAGTAGGGGTCCCCCTCTCTGGGGCCAACGTCCTGACTTTC. The chain employs TRBV7-2 and TRBJ2-6; D may be TRBD1 (5 bases). The CDR3 length is 18 residues. Trimming cost V 1 base and J 0 bases, with 13 bases left between them. CDR1 and CDR2 from the germline V gene are SGHTA and FQGNSA.

The V and J genes are TRBV10-3 and TRBJ2-7, with no clear D. The CDR3 has 11 residues. The V and J ends lost 8 bases and 6 bases respectively, with 11 bases between them. Germline CDR1 is ENHRY and CDR2 is SYGVKD. The CDR3 protein is CAISAGAEQYF. CDR3 nucleotide sequence: TGTGCCATCTCAGCAGGTGCCGAGCAGTACTTC.

In this sample, this clone turned up a few times. J is TRBJ2-5 and V is TRBV6-1; 11 nucleotides align to TRBD2. The CDR3 is 15 residues long. The junction had 6 bases not matched to a gene; V was cut back by 5 bases and J by 4 bases. The germline V gene encodes CDR1 MNHNS and CDR2 SASEGT. CDR3 loop: CASSSVAGGPETQYF. As DNA, the CDR3 is TGTGCCAGCAGTTCCGTAGCGGGAGGGCCAGAGACCCAGTACTTC.

CDR3 nucleotides: TGCGCCAGCAGCCGGACTAGCACTCCAGATACGCAGTATTTT. It translates to CASSRTSTPDTQYF. The V and J genes are TRBV5-1 and TRBJ2-3; 8 nucleotides match TRBD2. Germline assignment: CDR1 SGHRS and CDR2 YFSETQ. CDR3 length: 14 amino acids. The trim removed 4 bases at V and 4 bases at J, leaving 5 bases unmatched.

This rearrangement joins TRBV19 to TRBJ2-7; 10 positions match TRBD1. Germline CDR1 reads LNHDA; CDR2 reads SQIVND (reference sequence). The ends lost 4 bases at V and 2 bases at J; junction bases unmatched: 5. This CDR3 is built from 15 residues. The CDR3 bases are TGTGCCAGTAGTAACCCCGGGACAGGGGCCTACGAGCAGTACTTC. Translation gives CASSNPGTGAYEQYF.

The chain recombines TRBV6-5 with TRBJ2-5; D is undetermined. V lost 6 bases and J 1 base, leaving 9 bases between the germline ends. The length of the CDR3 is 13 residues. The germline CDR1 and CDR2 sequences are MNHEY and SVGAGI. The CDR3 sequence is CASSSNFQETQYF. The CDR3 nucleotides are TGTGCCAGCAGCTCCAACTTCCAAGAGACCCAGTACTTC.

The chain uses TRBV19 and TRBJ1-5; D possibly corresponds to TRBD1 (6 bases). This CDR3 contains 14 residues. Trimming took off 4 bases at V and 9 bases at J, with 16 bases between the two ends. Germline lookup yields CDR1 LNHDA and CDR2 SQIVND (reference sequence). The CDR3 DNA follows: TGTGCCAGTAGTACGGTTCAGGGGCTGCCGCCCCAGCATTTT. Encoded protein: CASSTVQGLPPQHF. The complete variable domain, with remaining parts taken from reference TRBV19 and TRBJ1-5, reads DGGITQSPKYLFRKEGQNVTLSCEQNLNHDAMYWYRQDPGQGLRLIYYSQIVNDFQKGDIAEGYSVSREKKESFPLTVTSAQKNPTAFYLCASSTVQGLPPQHFGDGTRLSIL.

The J gene is TRBJ1-1, the V gene TRBV5-4; D is possibly TRBD1 (6 bases). Trimming removed 3 bases at V and 0 bases at J, with 15 bases between. The germline gives CDR1 SGHNT, CDR2 YYREEE (reference sequence). The CDR3 totals 16 residues. The DNA of the CDR3 is TGTGCCAGCAGCTCGAAAACAGGGCCAATGAACACTGAAGCTTTCTTT. Translated: CASSSKTGPMNTEAFF.

This rearrangement joins TRBV6-1 to TRBJ1-2; 8 bases map to TRBD1. The CDR3 consists of 16 residues. Germline CDR1 MNHNS, CDR2 SASEGT. V was clipped by 2 bases and J by 5 bases; unmatched bases: 10. The CDR3 DNA is TGTGCCAGCAGTGAACGGGTCCGACAGGGGATATATGGCTACACCTTC. Its translation: CASSERVRQGIYGYTF.

This chain links TRBV5-4 with TRBJ2-2; D remains unclear. Trimming left V 4 bases short and J 7 bases short, with 8 bases between. This CDR3 comprises 12 residues. CDR1 is SGHNT and CDR2 is YYREEE in the germline V gene (reference sequence). CDR3 protein: CASSPRGGELFF. The CDR3, as DNA: TGTGCCAGCAGCCCGCGAGGCGGGGAGCTGTTTTTT.

The chain recombines TRBV7-2 with TRBJ1-4; TRBD1 is a possible D gene (5 bases). CDR1 and CDR2 (germline): SGHTA, FQGNSA. There are 14 residues in the CDR3. V lost 0 bases, J lost 8 bases, and 10 bases lay in between. The CDR3: CASSLAGVQEKLFF. CDR3 in DNA: TGTGCCAGCAGCTTAGCAGGGGTTCAGGAAAAACTGTTTTTT.

V gene TRBV5-1 combines with J gene TRBJ2-7; D not resolved. CDR1 SGHRS and CDR2 YFSETQ come from the germline V gene. Trimming shortened V by 1 base and J by 0 bases, and 14 bases separated the two germline ends. This CDR3 is 16 amino acids long. CDR3 bases: TGCGCCAGCAGCTTGTGGTCCGCCAGGAACTCCTACGAGCAGTACTTC. Protein sequence: CASSLWSARNSYEQYF.

This clone has just one count. An end of the junction differs from the germline gene, which may be a read error. The chain is built from TRBV18 and TRBJ2-7; no firm D call. CDR3 length: 14 amino acids. Per the germline V gene, CDR1 is KGHSH and CDR2 is LQKENI. The CDR3 nucleotides are TGTGCCAGCTCGCCACCGGAGAGGTACTACGAGCAGTACTTC. Protein sequence: CASSPPERYYEQYF.

This rearrangement joins TRBV6-5 to TRBJ2-5; the match to TRBD1 covers 11 bases. The J segment lost 5 bases and the V segment lost 2 bases, leaving 4 bases of the junction unmatched. Germline values: CDR1 MNHEY, CDR2 SVGAGI. This CDR3 region has 15 residues. The CDR3 region has the DNA TGTGCCAGCAGTTACGGACAGGGGGCAGGGGAGACCCAGTACTTC. Translating it yields CASSYGQGAGETQYF.

V gene TRBV7-9 combines with J gene TRBJ1-1; D remains unclear. V was cut by 0 bases and J by 2 bases, with 10 bases left in between. CDR3 length equals 15 residues. From germline, CDR1 is SEHNR and CDR2 FQNEAQ (reference sequence). The CDR3 DNA is TGTGCCAGCAGCTTAGCTCAGGTTATAAACACTGAAGCTTTCTTT. This encodes CASSLAQVINTEAFF.

The V call is TRBV14, the J call TRBJ2-5, with 7 bases fitting TRBD1. The V segment lost 4 bases and the J segment 3 bases; nucleotides outside the gene matches: 8. From germline, CDR1 is SGHDN and CDR2 FVKESK. CDR3 size: 15 residues. The CDR3: CASSPYGTAEETQYF. DNA for the CDR3: TGTGCCAGCAGCCCCTACGGGACAGCTGAAGAGACCCAGTACTTC.

The J gene is TRBJ2-1, the V gene TRBV13, with TRBD2 as a possible D gene (5 bases). Germline V gene data show CDR1 as PRHDT and CDR2 as FYEKMQ (reference sequence). The CDR3 is 15 amino acids. The germline V and J ends were trimmed by 7 bases and 0 bases, with 13 bases remaining between them. The CDR3 region has the DNA TGTGCCAGCATGTCGAGGGAGTTCTCCTACAATGAGCAGTTCTTC. The encoded protein is CASMSREFSYNEQFF.

The gene calls are TRBV7-9 and TRBJ2-7, with a weak D call TRBD1 (6 bases). This CDR3 is 13 amino acids long. The germline gives CDR1 SEHNR, CDR2 FQNEAQ (reference sequence). Trimming left V 4 bases short and J 7 bases short, with 14 bases between. CDR3 in DNA: TGTGCCAGCAGCTCCCCAGGGGCTCGGGAGCAGTACTTC. Its protein is CASSSPGAREQYF. Filled out from reference TRBV7-9 and TRBJ2-7, the complete variable domain reads DTGVSQNPRHKITKRGQNVTFRCDPISEHNRLYWYRQTLGQGPEFLTYFQNEAQLEKSRLLSDRFSAERPKGSFSTLEIQRTEQGDSAMYLCASSSPGAREQYFGPGTRLTVT.

The CDR3 bases are TGTGCCAGCAGTTCCCAGGGCGCCAAAGCTTTCTTT. The encoded protein is CASSSQGAKAFF. The chain carries TRBV5-6 and TRBJ1-1; D perhaps matches TRBD1 (5 bases). CDR1 is SGHDT, CDR2 YYEEEE, per germline. The CDR3 covers 12 residues. The V gene lost 5 bases and the J gene lost 9 bases, with 14 bases spanning the gap.

The V call is TRBV6-1, the J call TRBJ1-1; D possibly corresponds to TRBD1 (6 bases). Germline assignment: CDR1 MNHNS and CDR2 SASEGT. The V end lost 6 bases, the J end lost 2 bases, and 16 bases lay between the germline ends. The CDR3 loop spans 15 amino acids. The CDR3 spells CASSVTGPGNTEAFF. CDR3 DNA sequence: TGTGCCAGCAGCGTTACAGGGCCCGGAAACACTGAAGCTTTCTTT.

The rearrangement links TRBV7-7 to TRBJ2-3; 7 bases are a match to TRBD2. The junction had 5 bases not matched to a gene; V was cut back by 1 base and J by 4 bases. Germline V CDR1 and CDR2: SSHAT, FNYEAQ (reference sequence). This CDR3 spans 15 amino acids. This CDR3 is CASSLGGGDADTQYF. CDR3 nucleotide sequence: TGTGCCAGCAGCTTAGGGGGAGGGGATGCAGATACGCAGTATTTT.

The chain joins TRBV6-5 to TRBJ1-5; 9 nucleotides match TRBD1. The V gene end was trimmed by 8 bases and the J gene end by 5 bases; junction bases not matched to a gene: 7. Germline V gene lookup returns CDR1 MNHEY and CDR2 SVGAGI. This CDR3 region has 14 residues. The CDR3 nucleotides are TGTGCCAGCGGGACAGGGTATGGCGATCAGCCCCAGCATTTT. Amino acids: CASGTGYGDQPQHF.

The CDR3 region is CASSLVQGAEQFF. Here the CDR3 DNA reads TGTGCCAGCAGTTTAGTCCAGGGCGCTGAGCAGTTCTTC. The chain combines TRBV27 with TRBJ2-1, with D perhaps matching TRBD1 (5 bases). Germline CDR1 reads MNHEY; CDR2 reads SMNVEV (reference sequence). This CDR3 spans 13 amino acids. V was pared by 2 bases and J by 9 bases, with 11 bases between.

The genes are TRBV6-5 and TRBJ1-2, with 10 nucleotides matching TRBD1. With V trimmed by 2 bases and J by 7 bases, 4 bases remained unmatched. From germline, CDR1 is MNHEY and CDR2 SVGAGI. This CDR3 comprises 14 residues. CDR3 residues: CASSYDRGQVGYTF. The DNA of the CDR3 is TGTGCCAGCAGTTACGACAGGGGGCAGGTTGGCTACACCTTC.

This chain links TRBV28 with TRBJ1-5; tentatively, D is TRBD1 (5 bases). V gave up 1 base and J gave up 3 bases, with 19 bases separating them. The CDR3 runs to 18 residues. CDR1 is MDHEN, CDR2 SYDVKM, per germline. The CDR3 bases are TGTGCCAGCAGTTTATCAGGCTCAGCCAAGGGGCTCAATCAGCCCCAGCATTTT. Translation: CASSLSGSAKGLNQPQHF. Together with reference TRBV28 and TRBJ1-5, the CDR3 gives the full variable domain: DVKVTQSSRYLVKRTGEKVFLECVQDMDHENMFWYRQDPGLGLRLIYFSYDVKMKEKGDIPEGYSVSREKKERFSLILESASTNQTSMYLCASSLSGSAKGLNQPQHFGDGTRLSIL.

This clone came up once. The chain uses TRBV4-1 and TRBJ1-1; D is ambiguous. V was cut by 0 bases and J by 5 bases, with 7 bases left in between. There are 13 residues in the CDR3. Germline V gene data show CDR1 as MGHRA and CDR2 as YSYEKL. CDR3 loop: CASSQDWETEAFF. CDR3 nucleotide sequence: TGCGCCAGCAGCCAAGATTGGGAGACTGAAGCTTTCTTT.

The CDR3 DNA reads TGTGCCAGCAGCCCCCGGGGGGGGACAGCCGGGCCCTACGAGCAGTACTTC. This encodes CASSPRGGTAGPYEQYF. This chain connects TRBV9 to TRBJ2-7; possible D gene TRBD2, 8 bases. Trimming cost V 4 bases and J 2 bases, with 22 bases left between them. The CDR3 totals 17 residues. Germline V gene sequence: CDR1 SGDLS, CDR2 YYNGEE.

The chain uses TRBV7-6 and TRBJ2-4; D is perhaps TRBD2 (6 bases). The germline V and J ends were trimmed by 5 bases and 6 bases, with 11 bases remaining between them. Germline loops: CDR1 SGHVS, CDR2 FNYEAQ. The CDR3 totals 13 residues. The CDR3 region has the DNA TGTGCCAGCAGCCCCACCGGGGGAAACATTCAGTACTTC. Translated, it gives CASSPTGGNIQYF.